Sequencing of this T cell receptor (beta chain) was carried out in a study of T cell changes during pregnancy in multiple sclerosis. This CDR3 comprises 14 residues. Germline CDR1 and CDR2: LGHNA and YSLEER. Unmatched junction bases numbered 4, after V lost 4 bases and J lost 5 bases. The protocol was immunoSEQ multiplex PCR, while the TCRdb copy is restricted to in-frame clones and leaves out a portion. The profile shows tens of thousands of clones, more than 75% of them singletons. This clone has a handful of counts. The rearrangement links TRBV4-3 to TRBJ2-3; TRBD2 matches at 9 bases. The source is a female donor in good health, enrolled as a control in a pregnancy study. This material consisted of peripheral blood, taken in the second trimester of pregnancy. CDR3 protein: CASSPSGVGDTQYF. The CDR3 region has the DNA TGCGCCAGCAGCCCTAGCGGGGTGGGAGATACGCAGTATTTT.